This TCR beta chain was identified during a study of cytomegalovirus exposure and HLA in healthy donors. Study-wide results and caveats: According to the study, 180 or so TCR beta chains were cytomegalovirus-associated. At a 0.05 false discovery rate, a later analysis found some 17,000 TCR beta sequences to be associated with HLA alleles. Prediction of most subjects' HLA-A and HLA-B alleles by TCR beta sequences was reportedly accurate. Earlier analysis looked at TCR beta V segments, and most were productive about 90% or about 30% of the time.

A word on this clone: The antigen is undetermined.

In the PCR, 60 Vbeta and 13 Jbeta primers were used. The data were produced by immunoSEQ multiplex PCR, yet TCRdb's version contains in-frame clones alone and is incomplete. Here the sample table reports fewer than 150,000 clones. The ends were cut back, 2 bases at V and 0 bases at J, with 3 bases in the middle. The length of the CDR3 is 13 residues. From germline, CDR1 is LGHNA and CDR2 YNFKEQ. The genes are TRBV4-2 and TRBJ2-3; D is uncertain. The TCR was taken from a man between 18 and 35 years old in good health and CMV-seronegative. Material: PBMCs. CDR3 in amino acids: CASSQLSTDTQYF. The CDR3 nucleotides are TGTGCCAGCAGCCAACTTAGCACAGATACGCAGTATTTT.